The T cell receptor beta chain under discussion was sequenced for a study of CXCR3-negative and CXCR3-positive naive CD8 T cells. UMI-labeled 5' RACE yielded the TRB cDNA libraries. From the 5' RACE reads, TCRdb lists one entry per CDR3 protein and no DNA. The sample totals 84,000 or so distinct CDR3 sequences. This CDR3 contains 15 residues. Germline-derived CDR1 and CDR2 are SQVTM and ANQGSEA. General observations from the study: Naive CXCR3-positive and CXCR3-negative cells shared TRBV-TRBJ usage; memory cells diverged.

Regarding this clonotype: The antigen remains unidentified.

The sequence was obtained from a human donor in good health. Some clones in this sample may be carry-over from other donors' samples. The chain employs TRBV29-1 and TRBJ2-5; the D call of TRBD2 rests on TCRdb alone, since no DNA is present to check it. Input material: naive CXCR3- CD8+ T cells from blood. As for subset: CD45RO-CCR7+CD27+CD95- naive CD8+ T cells lacking CXCR3 (TNR3-). CDR3 sequence reads: CSVDILAGAQETQYF.